The present entry profiles one T cell receptor beta chain with its context. This clonotype has only a few counts. Its antigen remains unidentified. A read error may account for a junction end that differs from germline. This entry is derived from a study of T cells in Graves' hyperthyroidism and ophthalmopathy (dated 2019 in TCRdb). In terms of the full investigation: Peripheral blood samples were taken at the time of initial diagnosis, prior to any treatment. To identify TCR V-J signatures that set the groups apart, the researchers used a discovery cohort of about a hundred patients, made up of about 44 with Graves' ophthalmopathy and 55 to 65 with stable Graves' hyperthyroidism. Prospective prediction of ophthalmopathy was tested in an independent validation cohort consisting of 18 hyperthyroidism patients and around 17 patients who later progressed to ophthalmopathy. The approximately 98 discovery patients were randomly divided into training and test sets at a 7:3 ratio. The study also compared thyroid tissue and blood T-cell repertoires from about six Graves' hyperthyroidism patients. Once sampling was done, hyperthyroidism patients were given methimazole at a starting dose of 30 mg daily, whereas ophthalmopathy patients were given high-dose intravenous methylprednisolone. TCR Vbeta CDR3 sequencing of approximately 140 peripheral blood samples (around 45 ophthalmopathy, approximately 80 hyperthyroidism and some 17 progressor patients) is reported in the paper.

Hyperthyroidism patients were aged 18 to 65 years and newly diagnosed, with disease duration of less than 2 months. The study excluded patients with uncontrolled infections, other autoimmune diseases, pregnancy or lactation. Diagnoses were established on the basis of clinical symptoms, serum thyroxine and TRAb, thyroid ultrasound, and orbital computed tomography. Blood from progressor patients was drawn when they were first diagnosed with hyperthyroidism, before any ophthalmopathy symptoms appeared. Ficoll-Paque density gradient centrifugation was used to isolate PBMCs from about 10 ml of fresh peripheral blood. Progressor patients were initially diagnosed with Graves' hyperthyroidism and developed ophthalmopathy during follow-up. Total RNA was extracted with Trizol reagent, and quality was checked on an Agilent 2100 Bioanalyzer. The study at large found these results: Sample size was not statistically predetermined, and investigators were not blinded to group allocation. In validation, the model predicted progression to ophthalmopathy a median of about 5.9 months before onset, with roughly 70% sensitivity and roughly 77% specificity. In cross-validation, a model built on a 13 V-J signature told ophthalmopathy apart from stable hyperthyroidism with 87.88% sensitivity and roughly 81% specificity, and in testing the same model reached 80%/75%. Most expanded thyroid clonotypes (frequency above 0.001) were also detected in blood, a finding suggesting that blood repertoires may reflect thyroid immune responses.

The CDR3 starts with the cysteine, ends with the phenylalanine, and has 16 residues. CDR3 DNA only is kept here, 48 bases in frame from base 1. CDR1 and CDR2 are read off the germline V gene as LGHNA and YNFKEQ. The TCR beta CDR3 regions were amplified from the RNA transcripts. For the first round of RT-PCR on the TCR CDR3, the HTBI primer set was used together with the Qiagen OneStep RT-PCR kit. A second multiplex PCR round built the libraries, followed by size selection and purification. Sequencing of the libraries was done on an Illumina HiSeq2000 using paired-end 100 bp reads. In the original analysis: SOAPnuke was used to process the raw data, with reads discarded if the reads contained adapters or uncalled bases, had a mean Phred below 15, or lacked an exact constant-primer or identifier match. High-quality paired reads were merged using COPE v1.2.5, and each unique nucleotide sequence was defined as a clonotype. MiTCR v1.1 was used to align the clonotypes against IMGT TRBV, TRBD and TRBJ reference segments. Analysis was restricted to V-J combinations with a frequency above 0.0001, which covered 99.2% of repertoires. A TCS score was defined as the ratio between F50 (clonal expansion) and ExV (chaos), using BLOSUM62-based TCRdist between CDR3 peptides within each V-J. Welch's t-statistics and random forest reduced 500 to 550 V-J features to roughly 13, which were used in a naive Bayes classifier (R e1071). The public reads were run again by TCRdb, first through fastp at Q25 and then through MiXCR, and only productive beta chains were kept. Here each entry gathers all rows of one CDR3 protein and keeps the most common genes and DNA. The authors' filters were not applied to this entry. This sample is represented by around 290,000 distinct CDR3 sequences; about an eighth of them were singletons. The top ten constitute more than 7.5% of the sample.

The sample taken for sequencing was blood. The receptor chain draws on TRBV4-2 and TRBJ2-3; the D segment could be TRBD2, given 6 matching bases. This receptor was taken from a woman aged 25 to 39 with Graves' hyperthyroidism that later progressed to Graves' ophthalmopathy. At the DNA level, the sequence is TGCGCCAGCAGCCAAGTCATAGCGGCTAGCACAGATACGCAGTATTTT. This translates into CASSQVIAASTDTQYF.